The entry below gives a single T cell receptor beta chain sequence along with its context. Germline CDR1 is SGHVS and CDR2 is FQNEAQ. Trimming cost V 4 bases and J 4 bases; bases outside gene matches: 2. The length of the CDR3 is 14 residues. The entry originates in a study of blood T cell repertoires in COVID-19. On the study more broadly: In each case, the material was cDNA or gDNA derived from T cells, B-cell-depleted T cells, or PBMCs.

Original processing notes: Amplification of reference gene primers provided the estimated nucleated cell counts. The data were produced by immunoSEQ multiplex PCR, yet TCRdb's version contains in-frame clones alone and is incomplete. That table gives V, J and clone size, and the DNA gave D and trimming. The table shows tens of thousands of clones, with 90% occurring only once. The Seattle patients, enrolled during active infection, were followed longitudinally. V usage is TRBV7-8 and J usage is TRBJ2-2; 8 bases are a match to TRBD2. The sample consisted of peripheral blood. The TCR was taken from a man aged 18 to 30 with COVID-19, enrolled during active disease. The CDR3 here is CASSWGTSTGELFF. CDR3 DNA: TGTGCCAGCAGCTGGGGGACTAGCACCGGGGAGCTGTTTTTT.